This section outlines one T cell receptor (beta chain) sequence together with its context. Antigen specificity is unknown. The data belong to a study of T cell repertoires in cytomegalovirus infection. Background on the study: Public TCR beta signatures indicated both CMV infection and matching HLA type.

Germline CDR1 SGHTS, CDR2 YDEGEE. Trimming took off 2 bases at V and 0 bases at J, with 13 bases between the two ends. The CDR3 spans 16 residues. TCRdb analysed the reads with MiXCR anew, one entry per CDR3 protein. The repertoire consists of about 150,000 distinct CDR3 sequences, with 15% to 20% occurring once and the leading ten covering around 20%. Study outcomes and limitations: Clonotype analysis showed dominance of the ex vivo response by HLA-C-restricted CMV-specific TCR beta clonotypes. The cumulative frequency of public TCR beta families identified carriers of CMV plus the relevant HLA.

Sequenced sample: CD8+ T cells from PBMCs. This TCR was sampled from a human donor in good health (CMV status not recorded). Some clones in this sample may be carry-over from other donors' samples. This rearrangement joins TRBV5-8 to TRBJ2-3; D is perhaps TRBD1 (5 bases). This CDR3 reads CASSFPTDFSTDTQYF. The CDR3 DNA follows: TGTGCCAGCAGCTTCCCGACAGATTTTAGCACAGATACGCAGTATTTT. The variable domain in full, completed from reference TRBV5-8 and TRBJ2-3, reads EAGVTQSPTHLIKTRGQQATLRCSPISGHTSVYWYQQALGLGLQFLLWYDEGEERNRGNFPPRFSGRQFPNYSSELNVNALELEDSALYLCASSFPTDFSTDTQYFGPGTRLTVL.